This is a list of T cell receptor beta chains from one sample in a study of shared clonotypes between healthy human individuals. Produced via immunoSEQ multiplex PCR; TCRdb's table is partial and in-frame only. The repertoire holds about 1 million clones, about 70% seen once, with about 1.5% in the top ten. The sample consisted of memory CD4+ T cells sorted from blood. The receptors shown here come from a man between 18 and 35 years old in good health. CDR3s include the opening cysteine and the closing phenylalanine or tryptophan. A D gene is named only where the DNA matches it firmly. Clone size is not always given. Where it is, it says once, few, many or a class for expanded clones.

V	D	length	J	size	DNA	CDR3
TRBV28	TRBD1	16	TRBJ1-5	once	TGTGCCAGCAGGTCCTTGGGACAGGGGAGCAATCAGCCCCAGCATTTT	CASRSLGQGSNQPQHF
TRBV19	NA	15	TRBJ2-2	once	TGTGCCAGTAGTATGTATTGGAGGAACACCGGGGAGCTGTTTTTT	CASSMYWRNTGELFF
TRBV5-1	NA	15	TRBJ1-1	NA	TGCGCCAGCAGCTTGGGTGGAGCCTGGAACACTGAAGCTTTCTTT	CASSLGGAWNTEAFF
TRBV19	NA	17	TRBJ2-6	NA	TGTGCCAGTAGTATTCAGTTGAGTAAAACTGGGGCCAACGTCCTGACTTTC	CASSIQLSKTGANVLTF
TRBV18	TRBD2	16	TRBJ2-3	few	TGTGCCAGCTCACCAGGTAGCGGGGACAGCACAGATACGCAGTATTTT	CASSPGSGDSTDTQYF
TRBV6-5	NA	16	TRBJ1-3	NA	TGTGCCAGCAGTTACTCCACAGGGCCAAAAGGGAACACCATATATTTT	CASSYSTGPKGNTIYF
TRBV5-4	NA	14	TRBJ2-4	NA	TGTGCCAGCAGCTCGACAGGCAACGAGGACATTCAGTACTTC	CASSSTGNEDIQYF
TRBV4-3	NA	15	TRBJ2-3	NA	TGCGCCAGCAGCCAGTCCAGCGGGAGCACAGATACGCAGTATTTT	CASSQSSGSTDTQYF
TRBV5-3	NA	15	TRBJ1-5	NA	TGTGCCAGAAGCTATAAAATGGGAAGAAATCAGCCCCAGCATTTT	CARSYKMGRNQPQHF
TRBV7-9	TRBD1	18	TRBJ1-6	NA	TGTGCCAGCAGCTTCGCAGGGGGCGCCGGCTCCTATAATTCACCCCTCCACTTT	CASSFAGGAGSYNSPLHF
TRBV30	NA	14	TRBJ2-1	NA	TGTGCCTGGAATGGACAAGCGAATTACAATGAGCAGTTCTTC	CAWNGQANYNEQFF
TRBV30	TRBD1	15	TRBJ2-7	NA	TGTGCCTGGAGGCGCCAGGGGGAGAGCTCCTACGAGCAGTACTTC	CAWRRQGESSYEQYF
TRBV14	NA	14	TRBJ1-1	few	TGTGCCAGCAGCCAAGATTTGAGGCTCCAAAAAGCTTTCTTT	CASSQDLRLQKAFF
TRBV25-1	NA	13	TRBJ2-5	NA	TGTGCCAGCAGTTTTAAGGGGACCAGGGAGCAGTACTTC	CASSFKGTREQYF
TRBV25-1	TRBD1	15	TRBJ1-4	NA	TGTGCCAGCAGTGCGAGCAGGGGGCGAGGTGAAAAACTGTTTTTT	CASSASRGRGEKLFF
TRBV7-8	NA	14	TRBJ2-3	NA	TGTGCCAGCAGCCCAAGTTTCCATCCAGATACGCAGTATTTT	CASSPSFHPDTQYF
TRBV19	NA	13	TRBJ1-5	NA	TGTGCCAGTAGTATAGAAGGCAATCAGCCCCAGCATTTT	CASSIEGNQPQHF
TRBV28	NA	14	TRBJ1-1	NA	TGTGCCAGCACCGTCGGAGGGTATGACACTGAAGCTTTCTTT	CASTVGGYDTEAFF
TRBV6-5	NA	14	TRBJ1-5	NA	TGTGCCAGCGGGGCTAGAGATAGCAATCAGCCCCAGCATTTT	CASGARDSNQPQHF
TRBV4-1	NA	17	TRBJ1-3	NA	TGCGCCAGCAGCCAAGTGGTCGAGCCTGAATTGGGAAACACCATATATTTT	CASSQVVEPELGNTIYF
TRBV4-1	TRBD2	19	TRBJ2-4	few	TGCGCCAGCAGCCAAGAACCCAGCGGGGGGGTGATAGCCAAAAACATTCAGTACTTC	CASSQEPSGGVIAKNIQYF
TRBV7-2	TRBD2	13	TRBJ2-7	NA	TGTGCCAGCAGCTCCGGGGGGGCCTACGAGCAGTACTTC	CASSSGGAYEQYF
TRBV5-1	NA	15	TRBJ2-7	NA	TGCGCCAGCAGCTGGGGGGACAGCTTTGGGTACGAGCAGTACTTC	CASSWGDSFGYEQYF
TRBV6-1	NA	15	TRBJ2-2	NA	TGTGCCAGCAGTGAAAGCCAGACACTCGGCGGGGAGCTGTTTTTT	CASSESQTLGGELFF
TRBV7-6	NA	14	TRBJ1-2	NA	TGTGCCAGCAGCTTAAACGGAATTAACTATGGCTACACCTTC	CASSLNGINYGYTF
TRBV19	NA	14	TRBJ1-1	NA	TGTGCCAGTAGTCACCTGGGAATGAACACTGAAGCTTTCTTT	CASSHLGMNTEAFF
TRBV29-1	TRBD1	15	TRBJ1-1	NA	TGCAGCGTTGACCCCCAGGGGGTGGGGAACACTGAAGCTTTCTTT	CSVDPQGVGNTEAFF
TRBV2	NA	14	TRBJ1-2	many	TGTGCCAGCAGTCCAACGGGGACCTCCTATGGCTACACCTTC	CASSPTGTSYGYTF
TRBV19	NA	14	TRBJ1-5	NA	TGTGCCAGTAGTATCGGTTCAGGGTTTCAGCCCCAGCATTTT	CASSIGSGFQPQHF
TRBV5-6	NA	14	TRBJ2-1	NA	TGTGCCAGCAGCAAGGGACGCTCCTACAATGAGCAGTTCTTC	CASSKGRSYNEQFF
TRBV9	NA	16	TRBJ2-1	NA	TGTGCCAGCAGCGTAGATTGGCGGAGCTCCTACAATGAGCAGTTCTTC	CASSVDWRSSYNEQFF
TRBV2	TRBD2	16	TRBJ2-7	NA	TGTGCCAGCAGTCTGGGACTAGCGGGAGGCCTCGGCGAGCAGTACTTC	CASSLGLAGGLGEQYF
TRBV6-1	TRBD1	13	TRBJ1-2	NA	TGTGCCACACTCGGACAGGGGGTGAAGGGCTACACCTTC	CATLGQGVKGYTF
TRBV6-1	NA	13	TRBJ1-1	NA	TGTGCCAGCAGTAGGACAGTGAACACTGAAGCTTTCTTT	CASSRTVNTEAFF
TRBV19	TRBD1	16	TRBJ1-5	once	TGTGCCAGTACAGGACAGGGGAAGATTAGCAATCAGCCCCAGCATTTT	CASTGQGKISNQPQHF
TRBV4-2	TRBD1	15	TRBJ1-5	NA	TGTGCCAGCAACCTAGAGGGGGCCGGGGGGCAGCCCCAGCATTTT	CASNLEGAGGQPQHF
TRBV7-8	NA	18	TRBJ2-2	NA	TGTGCCAGCAGCTTCCCTAGGGAGGGGGCACGGAACACCGGGGAGCTGTTTTTT	CASSFPREGARNTGELFF
TRBV29-1	NA	11	TRBJ1-2	NA	TGCAGCGTTGGGGAGGGCTATGGCTACACCTTC	CSVGEGYGYTF
TRBV6-5	NA	13	TRBJ1-1	NA	TGTGCCAGCAAGCGGGGTGGCGGCACTGAAGCTTTCTTT	CASKRGGGTEAFF
TRBV2	TRBD1	17	TRBJ2-5	few	TGTGCCAGCAGGAGGGGTAAAGGGGGCCAGGGGCAAGAGACCCAGTACTTC	CASRRGKGGQGQETQYF
TRBV5-1	TRBD1	14	TRBJ1-6	NA	TGCGCCAGCAGCACGCGACAGGGCGATTCACCCCTCCACTTT	CASSTRQGDSPLHF
TRBV4-2	TRBD1	15	TRBJ2-7	NA	TGTGCCAGCAGCCGGAGCGGGGACAGGGACTACGAGCAGTACTTC	CASSRSGDRDYEQYF
TRBV10-1	NA	13	TRBJ2-7	few	TGCGCCAGCAGTAGCCAGCCAGGCTACGAGCAGTACTTC	CASSSQPGYEQYF